The T cell receptor beta chain described here comes from a study of blood T cells in healthy people across ages. The V end was cut by 5 bases, the J end by 7 bases, with 22 bases between. The CDR3 consists of 16 residues. Germline lookup yields CDR1 SGHAT and CDR2 FQNNGV. A sample-barcoded 5' primer and a J-beta primer mix were used in a second PCR of roughly 7 to 11 cycles. Through a template-switch adaptor with 12 random nucleotides, each cDNA molecule received a tag. Via MiXCR, TCRdb re-called the 5' RACE reads, giving one row per CDR3 protein. Of 700,000 to 900,000 distinct CDR3 sequences in the sample, 50% to 65% were seen once. With respect to this clonotype: What it binds is unknown.

Study-level results: Fewer expanded clones and more diversity marked long-lived versus aged donors.

The V and J genes are TRBV11-2 and TRBJ2-3, with D unresolved. The sample comprised blood. The sequence came from a man at least 80 years old in good health. The CDR3 loop is CASSTPANAPYHTQYF. The CDR3 DNA follows: TGTGCCAGCAGCACTCCAGCGAACGCTCCATATCATACGCAGTATTTT.